Presented here are 9 T cell receptor beta chains from one specimen sequenced in a study of beta chain features in type 1 diabetes. Every bit of the isolated RNA underwent reverse transcription, so sequencing read expressed TCRB transcripts. Only in-frame clones appear in the TCRdb table, and some are missing; sequencing was by immunoSEQ multiplex PCR. The data show about 410,000 clones, more than 11% seen once. The specimen was naive CD4+ T cells from blood. Receptors were obtained from a man aged 25-40 years in good health.

The gene calls are TRBV7-7 and TRBJ2-7, with D perhaps matching TRBD1 (6 bases). This CDR3 contains 17 residues. CDR1 and CDR2 from the germline V gene are SSHAT and FNYEAQ (reference sequence). The DNA for the CDR3 is TGTGCTAGCAGCTTAGGGTGGGACAAGGACGTCTCCTACGAGCAGTACGTC. It yields the protein CASSLGWDKDVSYEQYV.

The chain joins TRBV6-5 to TRBJ2-5; TRBD1 is a possible D gene (5 bases). The CDR3 is made up of 14 amino acids. CDR1 is MNHEY, CDR2 SVGAGI, per germline. Trimming shortened V by 2 bases and J by 1 base, and 8 bases separated the two germline ends. The CDR3 sequence: CASSYHRTQETQYF. CDR3 sequence (DNA): TGTGCCAGCAGTTACCACAGGACCCAAGAGACCCAGTACTTC.

This clone appeared a few times. The rearrangement links TRBV5-1 to TRBJ1-2; 11 bases agree with TRBD1. Germline-derived CDR1 and CDR2 are SGHRS and YFSETQ. V lost 4 bases, J lost 3 bases, and 2 bases stayed unmatched. The CDR3 is made up of 14 amino acids. This CDR3 is CASSLGQGDYGYTF. CDR3 DNA: TGCGCCAGCAGCCTGGGACAGGGGGACTATGGCTACACCTTC. The full variable domain, completed using reference TRBV5-1 and TRBJ1-2, is KAGVTQTPRYLIKTRGQQVTLSCSPISGHRSVSWYQQTPGQGLQFLFEYFSETQRNKGNFPGRFSGRQFSNSRSEMNVSTLELGDSALYLCASSLGQGDYGYTFGSGTRLTVV.

This clone was seen a single time. The chain carries TRBV6-5 and TRBJ1-1, with D unclear. There are 14 residues in the CDR3. V lost 5 bases, J lost 1 base, and 11 bases lay in between. The germline V gene has CDR1 MNHEY and CDR2 SVGAGI. CDR3 nucleotide sequence: TGTGCCAGCAGTCCCACGGTAGGGAACACTGAAGCTTTCTTT. Protein product: CASSPTVGNTEAFF.

The table lists this clone with a few counts. This sequence joins TRBV25-1 and TRBJ2-7, with TRBD2 matching over 7 bases. CDR1 is MGHDK, CDR2 SYGVNS, per germline. The CDR3 loop spans 16 amino acids. The V and J ends lost 4 bases and 3 bases, in that order; junction bases with no gene match: 12. The CDR3 is CASSAQWGGYGYEQYF. The CDR3 nucleotides read TGTGCCAGCAGTGCTCAATGGGGGGGTTATGGCTACGAGCAGTACTTC.

This clone was picked up a small number of times. J is TRBJ1-1 and V is TRBV6-5; 8 bases align to TRBD1. V shed 5 bases and J 1 base; nucleotides not matched to a gene: 6. The CDR3 contains 15 residues. Germline CDR1 is MNHEY and CDR2 is SVGAGI. The CDR3 nucleotides read TGTGCCAGCAGTGTCACCGGGACAGGGAACACTGAAGCTTTCTTT. Encoded protein: CASSVTGTGNTEAFF.

This clone was observed a handful of times. Within the sample, other DNA sequences also encode this same CDR3. The genes are TRBV9 and TRBJ2-3; maybe TRBD2 (5 bases). The CDR3 is 14 residues long. V was pared by 1 base and J by 1 base, with 7 bases between. Germline-derived CDR1 and CDR2 are SGDLS and YYNGEE. CDR3 protein: CASSVSSGTDTQYF. CDR3 nucleotides: TGTGCCAGCAGCGTAAGTAGCGGCACAGATACGCAGTATTTT.

This clone was counted a few times. V is TRBV19 and J is TRBJ2-3; 8 bases line up with TRBD2. Germline CDR1 reads LNHDA; CDR2 reads SQIVND (reference sequence). The CDR3 is 15 residues long. J gave up 6 bases and V 3 bases, and 8 bases lay outside the gene matches. The CDR3 DNA reads TGTGCCAGTAGTATGGGACTAGTTTCATCCGATACGCAGTATTTT. It yields the protein CASSMGLVSSDTQYF.

The table lists this clone with a few counts. This sequence joins TRBV29-1 and TRBJ1-1; TRBD1 agrees at 7 bases. The germline CDR1 and CDR2 sequences are SQVTM and ANQGSEA. The junction had 5 bases not matched to a gene; V was cut back by 2 bases and J by 2 bases. The CDR3 has 14 amino acids. The CDR3 here is CSVEFGTANTEAFF. CDR3 DNA: TGCAGCGTTGAATTCGGGACAGCCAACACTGAAGCTTTCTTT.